The clone carrying this T cell receptor beta chain was seen only a few times. Generated by immunoSEQ multiplex PCR, the TCRdb table keeps only in-frame clones and is missing some. The repertoire consists of roughly 20,000 clones, with about 70% occurring once and the leading ten covering 34%. Treatment in this sample: randomized to nivolumab then ipilimumab (arm A) or the reverse (arm B). This entry belongs to a study of sequential checkpoint blockade in melanoma. This sequence originates from a human donor with melanoma. Sequencing used CD8+ T cells sorted from blood (inferred from file names), obtained from a patient given nivolumab and ipilimumab in sequence.

The CDR3 region has the DNA TGTGCTAGTGGTTTGTCAGGGAACACTGAAGCTTTCTTT. Translated, it gives CASGLSGNTEAFF. V gene TRBV12-5 combines with J gene TRBJ1-1, with D unclear. Trimming took off 2 bases at V and 1 base at J, with 5 bases between the two ends. CDR3 length: 13 residues. Germline loops: CDR1 LGHNT, CDR2 FRNRAP.